This TCR beta chain was obtained from a study of T cell changes during pregnancy in multiple sclerosis. Generated by immunoSEQ multiplex PCR, the TCRdb table keeps only in-frame clones and is missing some. The data contain more than 55,000 clones, 90% to 95% of them singletons. There are 14 residues in the CDR3. The V and J ends lost 2 bases and 9 bases respectively, with 17 bases between them. CDR1 is SGHTS, CDR2 YDEGEE, per germline. This chain uses TRBV5-8 with TRBJ1-1; a weak D match, TRBD1 (5 bases). The source of this sequence is a female donor in good health, enrolled as a control in a pregnancy study. Sample: peripheral blood, taken in the third trimester of pregnancy. DNA of the CDR3: TGTGCCAGCAGCTTTAGGGCCTGGGAGGGGAAAGCTTTCTTT. Translated: CASSFRAWEGKAFF.